The 16 T cell receptor beta chains presented below share a single source sample, sequenced in a study of blood T cells in healthy people across ages. A second PCR, run for roughly 7 to 11 cycles, used a sample-barcoded 5' primer plus a J-beta primer mix. TCRdb redid the calling of the 5' RACE reads with MiXCR, one entry per CDR3 protein. The table includes roughly 800,000 distinct CDR3 sequences, 58% detected once. The sequenced sample was blood. Receptors were obtained from a man under 40 in good health.

Only one count was recorded for this clonotype. The chain recombines TRBV28 with TRBJ2-5; D ambiguous. The CDR3 is made up of 15 amino acids. CDR1 is MDHEN and CDR2 is SYDVKM in the germline V gene. V dropped 3 bases and J dropped 5 bases, with 16 bases sitting between them. Written as DNA, the CDR3 is TGTGCCAGCAGTTTTTTAGGGAAAGGTGAGGAGACCCAGTACTTC. Its translation is CASSFLGKGEETQYF.

The chain recombines TRBV14 with TRBJ2-1; 8 bases line up with TRBD2. This CDR3 contains 14 residues. Losses at the gene ends were 3 bases for V and 8 bases for J; bases not matched to a gene: 6. Germline-derived CDR1 and CDR2 are SGHDN and FVKESK. In DNA form, the CDR3 reads TGTGCCAGCAGCCACAGCGGGAGTCGTGATGAGCAGTTCTTC. Translated: CASSHSGSRDEQFF.

This clonotype appeared a single time. The DNA of the CDR3 is TGCGCCAGCAGCTTGGACTCCCCCATAGGGGAGCAGTACTTC. Its protein product is CASSLDSPIGEQYF. This chain links TRBV5-1 with TRBJ2-5, with D perhaps TRBD1 or TRBD2 (5 bases each). Germline CDR1 and CDR2: SGHRS and YFSETQ. Trimming removed 0 bases at V and 11 bases at J, with 17 bases between. The CDR3 is 14 residues long.

This clonotype showed up many times. The CDR3 spells CASSARRREDGYTF. The CDR3 DNA reads as TGTGCCAGCAGCGCCCGAAGAAGGGAAGATGGCTACACCTTC. The chain employs TRBV7-2 and TRBJ1-2; the D is unclear. The CDR3 covers 14 residues. Trimming cost V 5 bases and J 6 bases, with 16 bases left between them. Germline values: CDR1 SGHTA, CDR2 FQGNSA.

DNA for the CDR3: TGTGCCAGCAGCGTAGATAATGACACCCCCTACAATGAGCAGTTCTTC. Residues: CASSVDNDTPYNEQFF. V is TRBV9 and J is TRBJ2-1; no firm D call. This CDR3 region has 16 residues. V dropped 0 bases and J dropped 2 bases, with 12 bases sitting between them. Germline V CDR1 and CDR2: SGDLS, YYNGEE.

The chain is built from TRBV20-1 and TRBJ1-5, with D uncertain. Germline CDR1 and CDR2: DFQATT and SNEGSKA (reference sequence). V gave up 5 bases and J gave up 3 bases, with 17 bases separating them. The CDR3 is 15 residues long. The CDR3, as DNA: TGCAGTGCTGAACGGTCTGGAGTGTTCAATCAGCCCCAGCATTTT. Protein: CSAERSGVFNQPQHF.

This clonotype was seen a handful of times. This chain uses TRBV7-9 with TRBJ1-2, with D possibly matching TRBD1 (6 bases). V was shortened by 7 bases and J by 4 bases, with 19 bases between the two germline ends. CDR3 length equals 15 residues. The V gene's germline CDR1 is SEHNR and CDR2 FQNEAQ (reference sequence). CDR3 in DNA: TGTGCCAGCAAACCCGGCGGGGGGCGAGGCTATGGCTACACCTTC. It codes for CASKPGGGRGYGYTF. Complete variable domain (other parts from reference TRBV7-9 and TRBJ1-2): DTGVSQNPRHKITKRGQNVTFRCDPISEHNRLYWYRQTLGQGPEFLTYFQNEAQLEKSRLLSDRFSAERPKGSFSTLEIQRTEQGDSAMYLCASKPGGGRGYGYTFGSGTRLTVV.

The table lists this clonotype with a few counts. V gene TRBV7-9 combines with J gene TRBJ2-7; TRBD1 agrees at 9 bases. Germline loops: CDR1 SEHNR, CDR2 FQNEAQ (reference sequence). The CDR3 contains 14 residues. V dropped 3 bases and J dropped 4; count of bases not matched to a gene: 4. CDR3 DNA sequence: TGTGCCAGCAGCTTCAAGGACAGGGGTTACGAGCAGTACTTC. This sequence encodes CASSFKDRGYEQYF.

This clonotype was seen a few times. The rearrangement links TRBV7-2 to TRBJ2-3, with 7 bases identical to TRBD2. Looked up from germline, CDR1 is SGHTA and CDR2 is FQGNSA. The CDR3 contains 14 residues. J lost 6 bases, V lost 5 bases, and 8 bases had no gene match. CDR3 loop: CASSQGLSRDTQYF. The CDR3 DNA sequence: TGTGCCAGCAGCCAGGGACTATCGAGGGATACGCAGTATTTT. The complete variable domain, with remaining parts taken from reference TRBV7-2 and TRBJ2-3, reads GAGVSQSPSNKVTEKGKDVELRCDPISGHTALYWYRQSLGQGLEFLIYFQGNSAPDKSGLPSDRFSAERTGGSVSTLTIQRTQQEDSAVYLCASSQGLSRDTQYFGPGTRLTVL.

The chain carries TRBV7-2 and TRBJ2-1, with TRBD2 identical over 7 bases. The junction had 8 bases not matched to a gene; V was cut back by 0 bases and J by 6 bases. Germline V gene sequence: CDR1 SGHTA, CDR2 FQGNSA. The CDR3 sequence is 16 residues long. CDR3 nucleotide sequence: TGTGCCAGCAGCTTAGCAGGCGGGAGTGTCACCAATGAGCAGTTCTTC. Encoded protein: CASSLAGGSVTNEQFF.

The gene calls are TRBV7-2 and TRBJ1-4; D is undetermined. The CDR3 contains 15 residues. Per germline, CDR1 SGHTA and CDR2 FQGNSA. The ends were cut back, 1 base at V and 2 bases at J, with 8 bases in the middle. Here the CDR3 reads CASSLDAGTNEKLFF. The CDR3 DNA is TGTGCCAGCAGCTTAGACGCGGGGACTAATGAAAAACTGTTTTTT.

This clonotype was seen more than once but under ten times. The gene calls are TRBV29-1 and TRBJ2-3, with a weak D call TRBD2 (5 bases). CDR1 SQVTM and CDR2 ANQGSEA come from the germline V gene. CDR3 size: 12 residues. V dropped 3 bases and J dropped 7 bases, with 11 bases sitting between them. DNA for the CDR3: TGCAGCGTTGACTCTACTAGTCATACGCAGTATTTT. It codes for CSVDSTSHTQYF.

The gene calls are TRBV12-3 or TRBV12-4 and TRBJ1-2, with 9 bases identical to TRBD1. The V gene end was trimmed by 0 bases and the J gene end by 7 bases; junction bases not matched to a gene: 9. The CDR3 extends over 16 amino acids. The chain's CDR3 is CASSLALGQGVGGYTF. The DNA for the CDR3 is TGTGCCAGCAGTTTAGCGCTGGGACAGGGAGTTGGTGGCTACACCTTC.

The rearrangement joins TRBV5-1 to TRBJ2-1; TRBD2 aligns across 8 bases. The V and J ends lost 4 bases and 6 bases, in that order; junction bases with no gene match: 6. The germline gives CDR1 SGHRS, CDR2 YFSETQ. This CDR3 region has 14 residues. CDR3 region: CASSLLAEANEQFF. Here the CDR3 DNA reads TGCGCCAGCAGCCTACTAGCGGAGGCCAATGAGCAGTTCTTC.

There are a few counts of this clonotype. This chain joins TRBV20-1 and TRBJ2-5; 11 bases align to TRBD2. CDR3 size: 14 residues. V shed 7 bases and J 4 bases; nucleotides not matched to a gene: 8. Germline V gene data show CDR1 as DFQATT and CDR2 as SNEGSKA (reference sequence). CDR3 nucleotide sequence: TGCAGTGGGCTAGCGGGAGGCGGGAGAGAGACCCAGTACTTC. Protein sequence: CSGLAGGGRETQYF.

CDR3 DNA: TGTGCCAGCAGTGAAGCTAGCGGCGGCTCCTACGAGCAGTACTTC. It translates to CASSEASGGSYEQYF. The rearrangement joins TRBV2 to TRBJ2-7; maybe TRBD2 (6 bases). V was shortened by 0 bases and J by 0 bases, with 9 bases between the two germline ends. The CDR3 runs 15 residues. Looked up from germline, CDR1 is SNHLY and CDR2 is FYNNEI.